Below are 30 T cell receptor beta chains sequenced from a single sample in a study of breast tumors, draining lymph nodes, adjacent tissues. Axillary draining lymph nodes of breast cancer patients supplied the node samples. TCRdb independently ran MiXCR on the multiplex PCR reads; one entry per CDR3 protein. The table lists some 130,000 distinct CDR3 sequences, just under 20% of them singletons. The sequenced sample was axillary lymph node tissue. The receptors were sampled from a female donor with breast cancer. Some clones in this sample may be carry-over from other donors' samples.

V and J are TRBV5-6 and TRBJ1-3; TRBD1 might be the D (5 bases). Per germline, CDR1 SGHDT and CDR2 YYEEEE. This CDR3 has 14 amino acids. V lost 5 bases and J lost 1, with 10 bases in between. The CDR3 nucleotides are TGTGCCAGCAGGTGGCAGGGATCTGGAAACACCATATATTTT. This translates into CASRWQGSGNTIYF.

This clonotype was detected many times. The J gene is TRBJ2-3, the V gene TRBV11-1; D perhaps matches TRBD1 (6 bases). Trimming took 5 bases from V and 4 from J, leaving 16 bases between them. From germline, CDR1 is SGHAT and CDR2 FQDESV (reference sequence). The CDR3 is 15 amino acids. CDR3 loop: CASSKHSGTSDTQYF. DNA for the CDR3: TGTGCCAGCAGCAAACACAGTGGGACATCAGATACGCAGTATTTT.

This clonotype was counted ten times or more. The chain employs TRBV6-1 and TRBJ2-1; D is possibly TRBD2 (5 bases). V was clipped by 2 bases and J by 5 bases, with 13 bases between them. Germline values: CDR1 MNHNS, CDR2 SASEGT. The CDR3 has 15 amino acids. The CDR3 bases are TGTGCCAGCAGTGAAATTCGTCCTAGCCACAATGAGCAGTTCTTC. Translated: CASSEIRPSHNEQFF.

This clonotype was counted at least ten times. CDR3 in DNA: TGTGCCAGCAGCCTCATAACGGGGGGCTACAATGAGCAGTTCTTC. Protein product: CASSLITGGYNEQFF. V and J are TRBV7-3 and TRBJ2-1; TRBD2 matches 7 bases. The V gene's germline CDR1 is SGHTA and CDR2 FQGTGA. Losses at the gene ends were 5 bases for V and 3 bases for J; bases not matched to a gene: 7. CDR3 length: 15 residues.

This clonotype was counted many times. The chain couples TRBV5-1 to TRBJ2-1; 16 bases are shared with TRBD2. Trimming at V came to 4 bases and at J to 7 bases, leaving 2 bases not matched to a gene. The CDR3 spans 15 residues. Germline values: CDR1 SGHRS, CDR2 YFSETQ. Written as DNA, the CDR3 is TGCGCCAGCAGCGCGGGACTAGCGGGGGGGAATGAGCAGTTCTTC. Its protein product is CASSAGLAGGNEQFF. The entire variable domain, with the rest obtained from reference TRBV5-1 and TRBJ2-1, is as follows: KAGVTQTPRYLIKTRGQQVTLSCSPISGHRSVSWYQQTPGQGLQFLFEYFSETQRNKGNFPGRFSGRQFSNSRSEMNVSTLELGDSALYLCASSAGLAGGNEQFFGPGTRLTVL.

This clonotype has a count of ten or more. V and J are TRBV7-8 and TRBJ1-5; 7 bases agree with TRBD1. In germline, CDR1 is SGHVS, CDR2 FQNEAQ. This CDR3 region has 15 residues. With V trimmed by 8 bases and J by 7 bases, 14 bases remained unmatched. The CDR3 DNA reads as TGTGCCAGCGCCGGGACAGTGCAACCTCGCCAGCCCCAGCATTTT. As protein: CASAGTVQPRQPQHF.

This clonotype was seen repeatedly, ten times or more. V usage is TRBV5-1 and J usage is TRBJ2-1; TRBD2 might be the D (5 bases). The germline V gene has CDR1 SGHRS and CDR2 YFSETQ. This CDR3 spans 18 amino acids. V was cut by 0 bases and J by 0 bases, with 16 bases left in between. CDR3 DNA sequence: TGCGCCAGCAGCTTGGTGAAGCGGATCCTAAACTCCTACAATGAGCAGTTCTTC. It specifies CASSLVKRILNSYNEQFF.

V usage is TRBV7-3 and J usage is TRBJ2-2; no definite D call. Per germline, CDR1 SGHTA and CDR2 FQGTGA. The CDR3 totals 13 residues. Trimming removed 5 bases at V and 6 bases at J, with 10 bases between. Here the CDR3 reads CASSPYMAGELFF. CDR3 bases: TGTGCCAGCAGCCCCTATATGGCCGGGGAGCTGTTTTTT.

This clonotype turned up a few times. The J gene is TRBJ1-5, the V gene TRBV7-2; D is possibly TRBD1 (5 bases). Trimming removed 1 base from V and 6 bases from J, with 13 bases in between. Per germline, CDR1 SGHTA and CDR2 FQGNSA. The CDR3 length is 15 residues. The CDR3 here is CASSLEQGVSQPQHF. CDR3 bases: TGTGCCAGCAGCTTAGAGCAGGGTGTGAGTCAGCCCCAGCATTTT. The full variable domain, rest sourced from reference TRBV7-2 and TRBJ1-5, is GAGVSQSPSNKVTEKGKDVELRCDPISGHTALYWYRQSLGQGLEFLIYFQGNSAPDKSGLPSDRFSAERTGGSVSTLTIQRTQQEDSAVYLCASSLEQGVSQPQHFGDGTRLSIL.

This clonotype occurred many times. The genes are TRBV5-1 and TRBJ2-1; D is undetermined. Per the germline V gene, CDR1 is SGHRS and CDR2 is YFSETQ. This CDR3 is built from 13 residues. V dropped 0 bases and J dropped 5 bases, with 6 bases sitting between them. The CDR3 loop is CASSLVQNNEQFF. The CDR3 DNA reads TGCGCCAGCAGCTTGGTACAGAACAATGAGCAGTTCTTC.

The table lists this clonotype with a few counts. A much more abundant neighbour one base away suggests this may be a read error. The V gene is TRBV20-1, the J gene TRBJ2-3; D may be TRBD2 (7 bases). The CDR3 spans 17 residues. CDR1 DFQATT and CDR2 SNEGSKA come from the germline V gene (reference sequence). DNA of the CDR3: TGCAGTGCTAGGGGGGGCGGGAGTGTTATGAATACAGATACGCGGTATTTT. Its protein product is CSARGGGSVMNTDTRYF.

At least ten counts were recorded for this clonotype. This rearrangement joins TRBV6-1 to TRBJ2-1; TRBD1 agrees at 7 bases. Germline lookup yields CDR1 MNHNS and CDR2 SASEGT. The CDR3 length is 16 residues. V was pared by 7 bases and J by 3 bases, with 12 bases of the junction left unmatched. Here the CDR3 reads CASTLYRDSRYNEQFF. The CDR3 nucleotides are TGTGCCAGCACTCTATACCGGGACAGCCGCTACAATGAGCAGTTCTTC.

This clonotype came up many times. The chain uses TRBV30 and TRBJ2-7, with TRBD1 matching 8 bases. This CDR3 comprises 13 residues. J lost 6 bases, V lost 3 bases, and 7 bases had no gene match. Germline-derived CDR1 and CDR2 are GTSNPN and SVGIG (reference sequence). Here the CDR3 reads CAWSGQGPIEQYF. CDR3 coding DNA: TGTGCCTGGAGCGGACAGGGTCCGATCGAGCAGTACTTC.

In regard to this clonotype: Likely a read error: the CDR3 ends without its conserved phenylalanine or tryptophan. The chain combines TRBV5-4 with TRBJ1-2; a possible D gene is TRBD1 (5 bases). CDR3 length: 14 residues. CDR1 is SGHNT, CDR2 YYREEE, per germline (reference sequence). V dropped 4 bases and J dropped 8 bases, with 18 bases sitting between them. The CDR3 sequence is CASSRGDGHRGYTS. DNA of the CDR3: TGTGCCAGCAGCCGAGGGGACGGACATCGGGGCTACACCTCC.

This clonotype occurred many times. CDR3 region: CAWSVVVEQFF. The DNA of the CDR3 is TGTGCCTGGAGCGTAGTAGTTGAGCAGTTCTTC. The genes are TRBV30 and TRBJ2-1; D call uncertain. The CDR3 spans 11 residues. The germline V gene has CDR1 GTSNPN and CDR2 SVGIG (reference sequence). Trimming shortened V by 3 bases and J by 9 bases, and 9 bases separated the two germline ends.

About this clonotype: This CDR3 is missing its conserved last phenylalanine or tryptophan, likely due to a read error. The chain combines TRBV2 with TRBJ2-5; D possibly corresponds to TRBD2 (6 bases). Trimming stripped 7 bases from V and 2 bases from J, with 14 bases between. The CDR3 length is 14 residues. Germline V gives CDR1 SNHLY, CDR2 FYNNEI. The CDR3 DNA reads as TGTGCCAGCAAGTCCCGGGGGTTGCAAGAGACCCAGTACCTC. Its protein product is CASKSRGLQETQYL.

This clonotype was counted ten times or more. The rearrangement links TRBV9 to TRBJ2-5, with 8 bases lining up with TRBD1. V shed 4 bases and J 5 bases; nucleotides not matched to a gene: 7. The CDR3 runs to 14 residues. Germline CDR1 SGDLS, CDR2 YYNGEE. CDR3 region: CASSQGQGGETQYF. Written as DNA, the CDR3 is TGTGCCAGCAGCCAAGGACAGGGTGGGGAGACCCAGTACTTC. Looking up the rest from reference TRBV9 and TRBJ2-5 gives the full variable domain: DSGVTQTPKHLITATGQRVTLRCSPRSGDLSVYWYQQSLDQGLQFLIQYYNGEERAKGNILERFSAQQFPDLHSELNLSSLELGDSALYFCASSQGQGGETQYFGPGTRLLVL.

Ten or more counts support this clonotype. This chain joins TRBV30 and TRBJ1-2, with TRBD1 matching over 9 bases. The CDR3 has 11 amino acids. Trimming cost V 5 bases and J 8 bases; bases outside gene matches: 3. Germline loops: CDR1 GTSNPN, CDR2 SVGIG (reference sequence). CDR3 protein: CAWEDRGGYTF. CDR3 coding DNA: TGTGCCTGGGAGGACAGGGGCGGCTACACCTTC.

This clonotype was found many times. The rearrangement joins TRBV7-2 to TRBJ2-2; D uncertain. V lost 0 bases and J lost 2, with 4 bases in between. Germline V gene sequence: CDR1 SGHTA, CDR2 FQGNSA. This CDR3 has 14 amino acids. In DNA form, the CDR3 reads TGTGCCAGCAGCTTAGCCAGTAACACCGGGGAGCTGTTTTTT. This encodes CASSLASNTGELFF.

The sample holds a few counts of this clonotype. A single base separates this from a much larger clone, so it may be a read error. The CDR3 nucleotides read TGCAGTGCTGGAGCTCCCCCCGGGACTAGCGGGACCCAAGAGACCCAGTACTTC. Its protein product is CSAGAPPGTSGTQETQYF. The V call is TRBV20-1, the J call TRBJ2-5, with 13 bases lining up with TRBD2. This CDR3 spans 18 amino acids. The germline gives CDR1 DFQATT, CDR2 SNEGSKA (reference sequence). Unmatched junction bases numbered 13, after V lost 5 bases and J lost 1 base.

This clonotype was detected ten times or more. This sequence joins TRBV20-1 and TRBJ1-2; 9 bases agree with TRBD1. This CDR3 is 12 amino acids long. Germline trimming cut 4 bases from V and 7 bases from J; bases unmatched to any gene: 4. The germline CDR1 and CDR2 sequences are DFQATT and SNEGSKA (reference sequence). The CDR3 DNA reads TGCAGTGCTATTGGGACAGGGTCTGGCTACACCTTC. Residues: CSAIGTGSGYTF.

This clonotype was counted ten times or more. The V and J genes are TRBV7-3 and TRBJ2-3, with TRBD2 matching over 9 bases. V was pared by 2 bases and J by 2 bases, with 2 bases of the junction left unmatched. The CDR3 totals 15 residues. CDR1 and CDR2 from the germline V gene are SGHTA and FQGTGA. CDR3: CASSLERGDTDTQYF. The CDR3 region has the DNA TGTGCCAGCAGCTTAGAGCGGGGGGACACAGATACGCAGTATTTT.

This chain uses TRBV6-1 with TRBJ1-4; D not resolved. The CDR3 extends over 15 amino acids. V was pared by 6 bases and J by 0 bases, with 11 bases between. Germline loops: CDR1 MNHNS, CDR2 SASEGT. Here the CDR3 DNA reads TGTGCCAGCAGCAGGACCCCTGCAACTAATGAAAAACTGTTTTTT. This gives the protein CASSRTPATNEKLFF.

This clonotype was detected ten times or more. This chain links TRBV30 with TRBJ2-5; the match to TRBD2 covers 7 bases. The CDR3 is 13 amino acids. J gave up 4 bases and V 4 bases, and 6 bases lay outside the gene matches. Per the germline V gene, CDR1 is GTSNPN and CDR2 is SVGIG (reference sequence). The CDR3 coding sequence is TGTGCCTGGAACCCATGGGGGGGAGAGACCCAGTACTTC. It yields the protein CAWNPWGGETQYF.

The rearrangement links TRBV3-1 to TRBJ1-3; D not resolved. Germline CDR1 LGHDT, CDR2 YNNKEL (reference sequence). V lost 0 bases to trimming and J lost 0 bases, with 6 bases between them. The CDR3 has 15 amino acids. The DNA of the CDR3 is TGTGCCAGCAGCCAAGAGTCTTTCTCTGGAAACACCATATATTTT. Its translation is CASSQESFSGNTIYF.

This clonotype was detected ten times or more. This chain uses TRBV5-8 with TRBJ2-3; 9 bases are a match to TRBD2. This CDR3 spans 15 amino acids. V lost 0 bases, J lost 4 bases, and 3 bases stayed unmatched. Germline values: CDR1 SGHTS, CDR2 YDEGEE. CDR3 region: CASSLGSGSADTQYF. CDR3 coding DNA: TGTGCCAGCAGCTTGGGTAGCGGGAGTGCAGATACGCAGTATTTT.

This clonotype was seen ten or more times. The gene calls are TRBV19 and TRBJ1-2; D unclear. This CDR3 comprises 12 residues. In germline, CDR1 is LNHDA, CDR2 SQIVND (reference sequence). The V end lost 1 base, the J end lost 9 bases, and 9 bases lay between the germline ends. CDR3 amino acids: CASSIGDRRYTF. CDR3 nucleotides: TGTGCCAGTAGTATAGGGGATCGACGCTACACCTTC.

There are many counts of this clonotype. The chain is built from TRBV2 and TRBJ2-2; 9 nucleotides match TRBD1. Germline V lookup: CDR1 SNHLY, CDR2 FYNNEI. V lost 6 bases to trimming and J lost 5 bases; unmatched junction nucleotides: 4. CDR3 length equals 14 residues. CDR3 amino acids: CASRRQGGTGELFF. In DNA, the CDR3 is TGTGCCAGCAGAAGACAGGGGGGGACCGGGGAGCTGTTTTTT.

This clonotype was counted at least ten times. The CDR3 is CASIRTGTGANVLTF. The CDR3 nucleotides read TGTGCCAGCATCAGGACAGGAACTGGGGCCAACGTCCTGACTTTC. The J gene is TRBJ2-6, the V gene TRBV6-1, with 7 bases aligning to TRBD1. The CDR3 covers 15 residues. Germline V CDR1 and CDR2: MNHNS, SASEGT. The V gene end was trimmed by 7 bases and the J gene end by 2 bases; junction bases not matched to a gene: 5.

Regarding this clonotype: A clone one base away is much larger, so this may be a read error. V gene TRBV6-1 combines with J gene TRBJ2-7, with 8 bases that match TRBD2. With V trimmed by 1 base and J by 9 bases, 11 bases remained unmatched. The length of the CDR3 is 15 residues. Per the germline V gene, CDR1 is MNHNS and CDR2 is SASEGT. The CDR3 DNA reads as TGTGCCAGCAGTGAAGTGGGCGGGAGGATGTTGGGGCAGTACTTC. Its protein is CASSEVGGRMLGQYF.